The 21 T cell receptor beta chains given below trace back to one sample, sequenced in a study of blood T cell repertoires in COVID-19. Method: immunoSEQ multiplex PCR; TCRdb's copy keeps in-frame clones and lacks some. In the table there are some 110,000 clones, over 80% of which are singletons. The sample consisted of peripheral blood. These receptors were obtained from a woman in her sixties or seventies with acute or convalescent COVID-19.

For the CDR3, the DNA is TGTGCCAGCGGAACCGGGAGAAGCAATGAGCAGTTCTTC. Its translation is CASGTGRSNEQFF. This chain connects TRBV2 to TRBJ2-1; D might be TRBD2 (6 bases). The CDR3 is 13 residues long. CDR1 and CDR2 (germline): SNHLY, FYNNEI. V dropped 8 bases and J dropped 6 bases, with 14 bases sitting between them.

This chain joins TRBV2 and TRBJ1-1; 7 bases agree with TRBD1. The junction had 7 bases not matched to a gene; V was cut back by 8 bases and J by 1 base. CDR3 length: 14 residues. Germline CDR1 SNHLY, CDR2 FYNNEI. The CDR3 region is CASRVRGENTEAFF. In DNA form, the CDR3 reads TGTGCCAGCCGGGTCAGGGGGGAGAACACTGAAGCTTTCTTT.

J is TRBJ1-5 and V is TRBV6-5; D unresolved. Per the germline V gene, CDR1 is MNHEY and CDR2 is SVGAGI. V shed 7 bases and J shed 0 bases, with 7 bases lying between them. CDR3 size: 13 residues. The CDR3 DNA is TGTGCCAGCACTCACGGTAGCAATCAGCCCCAGCATTTT. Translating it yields CASTHGSNQPQHF.

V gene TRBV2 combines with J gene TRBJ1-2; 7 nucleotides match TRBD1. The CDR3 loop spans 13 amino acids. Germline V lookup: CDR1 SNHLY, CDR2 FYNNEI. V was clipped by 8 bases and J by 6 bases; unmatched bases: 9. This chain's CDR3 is CASRDSPTDGYTF. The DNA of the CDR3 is TGTGCCAGCCGGGACAGCCCTACCGATGGCTACACCTTC.

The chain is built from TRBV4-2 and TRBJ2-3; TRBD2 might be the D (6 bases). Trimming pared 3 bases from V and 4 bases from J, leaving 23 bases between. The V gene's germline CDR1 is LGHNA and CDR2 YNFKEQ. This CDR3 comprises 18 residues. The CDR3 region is CASSQETLLARGADTQYF. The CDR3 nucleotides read TGTGCCAGCAGCCAGGAGACCTTACTAGCTAGGGGTGCAGATACGCAGTATTTT.

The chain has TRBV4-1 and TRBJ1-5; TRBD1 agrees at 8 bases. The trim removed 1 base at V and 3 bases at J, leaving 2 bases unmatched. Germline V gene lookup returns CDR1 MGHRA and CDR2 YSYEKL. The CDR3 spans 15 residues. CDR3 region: CASSQGQGINQPQHF. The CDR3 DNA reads TGCGCCAGCAGCCAAGGACAGGGGATCAATCAGCCCCAGCATTTT.

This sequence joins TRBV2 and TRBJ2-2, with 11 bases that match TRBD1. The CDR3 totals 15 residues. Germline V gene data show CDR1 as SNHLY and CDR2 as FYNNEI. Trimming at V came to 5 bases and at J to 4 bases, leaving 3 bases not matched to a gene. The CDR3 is CASSRTGGPTGELFF. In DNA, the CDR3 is TGTGCCAGCAGTAGGACAGGGGGCCCCACCGGGGAGCTGTTTTTT.

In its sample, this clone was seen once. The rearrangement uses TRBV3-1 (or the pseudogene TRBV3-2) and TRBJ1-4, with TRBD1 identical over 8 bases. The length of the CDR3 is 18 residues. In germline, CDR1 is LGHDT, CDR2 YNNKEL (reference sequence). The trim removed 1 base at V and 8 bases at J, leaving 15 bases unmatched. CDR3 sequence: CASSQALGTGGLGEKLFF. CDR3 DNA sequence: TGTGCCAGCAGCCAAGCTTTGGGTACAGGGGGATTAGGGGAAAAACTGTTTTTT.

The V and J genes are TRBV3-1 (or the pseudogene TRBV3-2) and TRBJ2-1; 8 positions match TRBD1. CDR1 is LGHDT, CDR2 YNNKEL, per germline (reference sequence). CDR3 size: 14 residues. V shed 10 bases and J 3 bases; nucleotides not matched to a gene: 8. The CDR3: CATTDRASYNEQFF. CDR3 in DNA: TGTGCCACAACGGACAGGGCAAGCTACAATGAGCAGTTCTTC.

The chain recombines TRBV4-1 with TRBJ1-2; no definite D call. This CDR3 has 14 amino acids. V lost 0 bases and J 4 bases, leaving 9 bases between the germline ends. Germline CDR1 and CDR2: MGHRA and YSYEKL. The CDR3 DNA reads TGCGCCAGCAGCCAAGAAGACGGACTCTATGGCTACACCTTC. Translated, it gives CASSQEDGLYGYTF.

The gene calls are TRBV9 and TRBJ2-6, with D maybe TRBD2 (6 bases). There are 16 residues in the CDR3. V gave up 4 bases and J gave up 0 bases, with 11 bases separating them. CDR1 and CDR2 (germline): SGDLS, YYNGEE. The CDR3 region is CASSPQGLSGANVLTF. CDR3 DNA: TGTGCCAGCAGCCCCCAGGGACTCTCTGGGGCCAACGTCCTGACTTTC.

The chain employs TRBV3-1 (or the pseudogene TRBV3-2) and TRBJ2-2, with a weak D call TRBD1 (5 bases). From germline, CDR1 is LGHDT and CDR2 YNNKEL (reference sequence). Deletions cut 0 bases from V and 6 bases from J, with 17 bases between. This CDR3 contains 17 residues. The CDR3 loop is CASSQDLVTGQAGELFF. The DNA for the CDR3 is TGTGCCAGCAGCCAAGATTTAGTAACAGGTCAAGCCGGGGAGCTGTTTTTT.

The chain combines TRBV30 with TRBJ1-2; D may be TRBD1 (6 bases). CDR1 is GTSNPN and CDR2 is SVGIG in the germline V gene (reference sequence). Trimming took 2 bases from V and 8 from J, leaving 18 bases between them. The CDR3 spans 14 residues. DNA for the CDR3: TGTGCCTGGAGTCCCCCGAGGGGGTCAGGGGGCTACACCTTC. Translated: CAWSPPRGSGGYTF.

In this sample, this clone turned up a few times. CDR3 sequence reads: CASTPQGAPTGELFF. The CDR3 DNA sequence: TGCGCCAGCACCCCACAGGGGGCGCCCACCGGGGAGCTGTTTTTT. The chain couples TRBV5-1 to TRBJ2-2; 9 bases fit TRBD1. CDR1 SGHRS and CDR2 YFSETQ come from the germline V gene. Trimming took 6 bases from V and 4 from J; bases not matched to a gene: 7. There are 15 residues in the CDR3.

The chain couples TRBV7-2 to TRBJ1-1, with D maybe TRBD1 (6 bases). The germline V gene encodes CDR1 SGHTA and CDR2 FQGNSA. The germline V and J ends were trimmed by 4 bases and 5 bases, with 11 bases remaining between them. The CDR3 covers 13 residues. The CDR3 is CASSSGRGTEAFF. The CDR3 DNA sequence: TGTGCCAGCAGCTCTGGGAGGGGGACTGAAGCTTTCTTT.

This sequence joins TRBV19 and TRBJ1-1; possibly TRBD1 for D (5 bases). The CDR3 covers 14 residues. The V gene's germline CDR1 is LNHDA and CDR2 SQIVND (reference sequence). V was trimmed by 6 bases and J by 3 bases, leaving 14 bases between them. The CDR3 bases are TGTGCCAGTAGGACAGCCCATACGGACACTGAAGCTTTCTTT. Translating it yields CASRTAHTDTEAFF.

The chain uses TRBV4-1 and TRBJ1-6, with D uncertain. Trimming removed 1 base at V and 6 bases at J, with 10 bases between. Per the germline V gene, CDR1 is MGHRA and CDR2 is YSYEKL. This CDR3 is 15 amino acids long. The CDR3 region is CASSQVEVINSPLHF. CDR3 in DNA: TGCGCCAGCAGCCAAGTTGAGGTGATTAATTCACCCCTCCACTTT.

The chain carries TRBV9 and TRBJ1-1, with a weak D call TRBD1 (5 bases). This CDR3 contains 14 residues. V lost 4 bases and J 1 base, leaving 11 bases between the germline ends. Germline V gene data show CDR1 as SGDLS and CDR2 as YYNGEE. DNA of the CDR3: TGTGCCAGCAGCCTCATAGGGGCGAACACTGAAGCTTTCTTT. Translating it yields CASSLIGANTEAFF.

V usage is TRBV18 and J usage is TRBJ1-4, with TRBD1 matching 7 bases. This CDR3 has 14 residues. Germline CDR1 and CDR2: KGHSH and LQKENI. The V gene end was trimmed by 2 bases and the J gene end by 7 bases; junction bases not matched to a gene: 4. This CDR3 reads CASSPSQGVEKLFF. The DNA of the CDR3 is TGTGCCAGCTCACCATCCCAGGGGGTTGAAAAACTGTTTTTT.

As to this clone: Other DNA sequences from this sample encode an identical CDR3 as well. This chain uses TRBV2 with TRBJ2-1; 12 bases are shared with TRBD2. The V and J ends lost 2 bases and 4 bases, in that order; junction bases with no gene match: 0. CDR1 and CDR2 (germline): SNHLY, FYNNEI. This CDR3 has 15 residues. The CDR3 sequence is CASSELAGGYNEQFF. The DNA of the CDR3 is TGTGCCAGCAGTGAACTAGCGGGAGGGTACAATGAGCAGTTCTTC.

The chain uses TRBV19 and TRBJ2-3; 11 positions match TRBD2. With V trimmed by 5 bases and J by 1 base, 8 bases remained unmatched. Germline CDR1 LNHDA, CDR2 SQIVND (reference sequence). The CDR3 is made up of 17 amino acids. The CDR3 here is CASSQDSGLAGTDTQYF. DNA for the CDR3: TGTGCCAGTAGTCAGGACTCGGGACTAGCGGGCACAGATACGCAGTATTTT.